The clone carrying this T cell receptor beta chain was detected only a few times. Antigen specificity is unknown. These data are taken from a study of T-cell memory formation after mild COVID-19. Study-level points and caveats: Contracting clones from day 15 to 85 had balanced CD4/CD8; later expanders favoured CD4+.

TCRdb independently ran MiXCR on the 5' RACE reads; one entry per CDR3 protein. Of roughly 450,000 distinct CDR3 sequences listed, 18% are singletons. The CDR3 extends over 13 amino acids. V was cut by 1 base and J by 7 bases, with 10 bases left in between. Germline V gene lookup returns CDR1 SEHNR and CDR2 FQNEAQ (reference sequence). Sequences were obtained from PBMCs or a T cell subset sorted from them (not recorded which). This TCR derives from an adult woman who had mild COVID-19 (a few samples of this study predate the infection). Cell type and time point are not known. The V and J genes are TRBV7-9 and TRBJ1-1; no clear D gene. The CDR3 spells CASSLVRESEAFF. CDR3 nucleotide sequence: TGTGCCAGCAGCTTAGTGAGGGAAAGTGAAGCTTTCTTT.